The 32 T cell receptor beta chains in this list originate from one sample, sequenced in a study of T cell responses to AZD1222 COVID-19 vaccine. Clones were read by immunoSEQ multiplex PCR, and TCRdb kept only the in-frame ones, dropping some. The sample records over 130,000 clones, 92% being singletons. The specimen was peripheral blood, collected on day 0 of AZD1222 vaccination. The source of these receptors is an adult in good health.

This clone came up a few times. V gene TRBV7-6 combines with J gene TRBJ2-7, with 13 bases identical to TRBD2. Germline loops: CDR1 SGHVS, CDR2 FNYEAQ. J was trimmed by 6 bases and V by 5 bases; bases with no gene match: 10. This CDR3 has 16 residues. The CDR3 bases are TGTGCCAGCAGCCCGACTAGCGGGAGGCGGGTTGGCGAGCAGTACTTC. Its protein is CASSPTSGRRVGEQYF.

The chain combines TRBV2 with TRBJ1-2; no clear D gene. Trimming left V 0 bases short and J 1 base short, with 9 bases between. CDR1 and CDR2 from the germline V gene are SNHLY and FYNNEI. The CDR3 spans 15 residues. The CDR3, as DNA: TGTGCCAGCAGTGAAGCCTCGACACTTAACTATGGCTACACCTTC. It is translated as CASSEASTLNYGYTF.

CDR3 amino acids: CASSLGTGTVNEQFF. The CDR3 DNA follows: TGTGCCAGCTCACTAGGCACAGGCACTGTCAATGAGCAGTTCTTC. The chain employs TRBV18 and TRBJ2-1; D might be TRBD1 (5 bases). CDR1 is KGHSH, CDR2 LQKENI, per germline. The V and J ends lost 4 bases and 6 bases respectively, with 16 bases between them. The CDR3 has 15 residues.

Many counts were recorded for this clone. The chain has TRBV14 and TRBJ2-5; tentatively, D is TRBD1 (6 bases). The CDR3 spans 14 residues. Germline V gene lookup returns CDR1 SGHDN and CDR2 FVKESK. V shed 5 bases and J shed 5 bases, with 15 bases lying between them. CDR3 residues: CASSKGHSAETQYF. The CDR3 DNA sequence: TGTGCCAGCAGCAAGGGACACTCGGCGGAGACCCAGTACTTC.

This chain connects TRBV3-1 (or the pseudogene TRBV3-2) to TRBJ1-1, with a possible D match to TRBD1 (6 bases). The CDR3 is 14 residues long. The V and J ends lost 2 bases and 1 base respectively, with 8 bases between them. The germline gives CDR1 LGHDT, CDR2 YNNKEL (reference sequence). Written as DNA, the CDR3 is TGTGCCAGCAGCCAACAGGACAGGAACACTGAAGCTTTCTTT. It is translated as CASSQQDRNTEAFF.

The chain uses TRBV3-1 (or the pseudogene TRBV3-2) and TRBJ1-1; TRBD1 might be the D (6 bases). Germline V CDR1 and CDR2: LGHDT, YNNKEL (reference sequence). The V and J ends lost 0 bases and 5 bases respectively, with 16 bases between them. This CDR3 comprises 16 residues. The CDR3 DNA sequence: TGTGCCAGCAGCCAAGACCGTGAGGGGGGGCCAACTGAAGCTTTCTTT. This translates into CASSQDREGGPTEAFF.

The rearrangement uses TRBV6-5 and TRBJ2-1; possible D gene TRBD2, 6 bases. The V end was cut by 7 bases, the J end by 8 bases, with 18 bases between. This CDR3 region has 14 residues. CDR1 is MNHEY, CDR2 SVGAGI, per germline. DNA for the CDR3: TGTGCCAGCATCGAGTGGTGGAGGGCGGATGAGCAGTTCTTC. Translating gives CASIEWWRADEQFF.

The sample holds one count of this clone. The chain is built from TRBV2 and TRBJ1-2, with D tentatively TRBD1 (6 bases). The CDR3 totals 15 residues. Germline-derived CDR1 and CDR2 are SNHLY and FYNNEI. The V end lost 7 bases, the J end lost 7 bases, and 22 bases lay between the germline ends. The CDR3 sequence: CASTPGLTGSAGYTF. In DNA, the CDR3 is TGTGCCAGCACCCCTGGCCTGACAGGTTCTGCTGGCTACACCTTC.

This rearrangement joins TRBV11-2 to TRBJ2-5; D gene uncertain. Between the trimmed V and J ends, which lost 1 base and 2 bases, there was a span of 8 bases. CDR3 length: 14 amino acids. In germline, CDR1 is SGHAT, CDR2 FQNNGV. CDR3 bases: TGTGCCAGCAGCTTAGTAGGGCAGCAAGAGACCCAGTACTTC. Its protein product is CASSLVGQQETQYF.

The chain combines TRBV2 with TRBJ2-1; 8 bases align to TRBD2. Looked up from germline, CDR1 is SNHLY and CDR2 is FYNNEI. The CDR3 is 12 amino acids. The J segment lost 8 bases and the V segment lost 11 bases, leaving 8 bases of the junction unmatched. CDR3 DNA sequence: TGTGCCTCCCGGGGGGGCCGGCATGAGCAGTTCTTC. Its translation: CASRGGRHEQFF. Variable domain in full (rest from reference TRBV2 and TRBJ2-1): EPEVTQTPSHQVTQMGQEVILRCVPISNHLYFYWYRQILGQKVEFLVSFYNNEISEKSEIFDDQFSVERPDGSNFTLKIRSTKLEDSAMYFCASRGGRHEQFFGPGTRLTVL.

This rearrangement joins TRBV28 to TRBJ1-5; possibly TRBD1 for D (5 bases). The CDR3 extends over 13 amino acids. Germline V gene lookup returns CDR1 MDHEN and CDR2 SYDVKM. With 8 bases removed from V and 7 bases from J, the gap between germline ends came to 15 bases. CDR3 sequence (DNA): TGTGCCAGCCGGGGCGGGGTGGGCCAGCCCCAGCATTTT. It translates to CASRGGVGQPQHF.

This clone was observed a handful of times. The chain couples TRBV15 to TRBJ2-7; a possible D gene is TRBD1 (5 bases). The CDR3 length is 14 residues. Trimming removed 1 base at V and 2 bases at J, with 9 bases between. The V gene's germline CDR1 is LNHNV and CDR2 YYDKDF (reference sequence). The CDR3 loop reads CATSRAKGTYEQYF. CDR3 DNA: TGTGCCACCAGCAGAGCTAAGGGGACCTACGAGCAGTACTTC.

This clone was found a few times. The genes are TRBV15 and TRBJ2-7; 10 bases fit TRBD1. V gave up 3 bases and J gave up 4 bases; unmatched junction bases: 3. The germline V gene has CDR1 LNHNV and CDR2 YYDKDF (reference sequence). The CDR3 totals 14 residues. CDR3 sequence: CATSSDRGRYEQYF. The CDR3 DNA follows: TGTGCCACCAGCAGTGACAGGGGGCGGTACGAGCAGTACTTC.

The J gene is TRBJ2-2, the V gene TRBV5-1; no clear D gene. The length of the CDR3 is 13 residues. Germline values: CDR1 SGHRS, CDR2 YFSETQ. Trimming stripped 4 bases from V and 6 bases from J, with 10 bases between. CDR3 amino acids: CASSDLGAGELFF. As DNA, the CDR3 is TGCGCCAGCAGCGACCTAGGAGCCGGGGAGCTGTTTTTT.

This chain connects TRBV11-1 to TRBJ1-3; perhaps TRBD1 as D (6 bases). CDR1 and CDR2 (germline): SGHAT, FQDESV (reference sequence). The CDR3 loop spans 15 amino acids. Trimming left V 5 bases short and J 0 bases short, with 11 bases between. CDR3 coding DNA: TGTGCCAGCAGCGGACAGATCACCTCTGGAAACACCATATATTTT. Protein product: CASSGQITSGNTIYF.

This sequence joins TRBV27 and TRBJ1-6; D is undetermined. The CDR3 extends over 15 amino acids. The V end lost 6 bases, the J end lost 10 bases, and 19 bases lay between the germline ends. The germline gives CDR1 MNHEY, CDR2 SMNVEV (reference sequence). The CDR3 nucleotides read TGTGCCAGCAGGCCGCCAAGCCCGCTTGAATCACCCCTCCACTTT. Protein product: CASRPPSPLESPLHF.

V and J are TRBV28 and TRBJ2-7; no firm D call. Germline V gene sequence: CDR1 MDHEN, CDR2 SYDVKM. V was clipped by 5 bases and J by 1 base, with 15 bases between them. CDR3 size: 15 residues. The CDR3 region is CASSANQPASYEQYF. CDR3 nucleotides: TGTGCCAGCAGTGCGAACCAACCTGCATCCTACGAGCAGTACTTC. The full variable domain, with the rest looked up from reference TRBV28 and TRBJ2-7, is DVKVTQSSRYLVKRTGEKVFLECVQDMDHENMFWYRQDPGLGLRLIYFSYDVKMKEKGDIPEGYSVSREKKERFSLILESASTNQTSMYLCASSANQPASYEQYFGPGTRLTVT.

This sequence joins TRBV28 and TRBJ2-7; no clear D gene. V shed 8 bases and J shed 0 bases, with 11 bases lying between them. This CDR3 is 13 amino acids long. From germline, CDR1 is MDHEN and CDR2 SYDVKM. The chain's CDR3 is CASSAISSYEQYF. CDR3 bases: TGTGCCAGCTCGGCGATAAGCTCCTACGAGCAGTACTTC. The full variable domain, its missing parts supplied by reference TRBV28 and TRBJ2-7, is DVKVTQSSRYLVKRTGEKVFLECVQDMDHENMFWYRQDPGLGLRLIYFSYDVKMKEKGDIPEGYSVSREKKERFSLILESASTNQTSMYLCASSAISSYEQYFGPGTRLTVT.

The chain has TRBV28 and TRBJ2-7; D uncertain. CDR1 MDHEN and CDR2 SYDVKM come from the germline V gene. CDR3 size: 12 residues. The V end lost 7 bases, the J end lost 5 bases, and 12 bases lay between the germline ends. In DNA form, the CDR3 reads TGTGCCAGCACCGGTCGTAGGGACGAGCAGTACTTC. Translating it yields CASTGRRDEQYF.

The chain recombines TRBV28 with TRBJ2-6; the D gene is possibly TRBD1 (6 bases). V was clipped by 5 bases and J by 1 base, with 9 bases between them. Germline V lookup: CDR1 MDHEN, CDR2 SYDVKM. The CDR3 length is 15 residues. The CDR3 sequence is CASSETGSGANVLTF. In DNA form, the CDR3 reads TGTGCCAGCAGTGAAACAGGGTCTGGGGCCAACGTCCTGACTTTC.

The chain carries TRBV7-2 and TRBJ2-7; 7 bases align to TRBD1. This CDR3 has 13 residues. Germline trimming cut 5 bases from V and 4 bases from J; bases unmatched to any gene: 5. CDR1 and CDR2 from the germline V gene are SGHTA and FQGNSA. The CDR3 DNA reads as TGTGCCAGCAGCCGACAGGGCGGGTACGAGCAGTACTTC. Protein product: CASSRQGGYEQYF.

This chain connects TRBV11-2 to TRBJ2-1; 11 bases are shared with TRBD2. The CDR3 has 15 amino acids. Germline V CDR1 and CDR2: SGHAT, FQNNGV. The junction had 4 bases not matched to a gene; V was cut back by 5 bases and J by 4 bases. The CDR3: CASSLGTSGYNEQFF. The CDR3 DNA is TGTGCCAGCAGCCTCGGGACTAGCGGATACAATGAGCAGTTCTTC.

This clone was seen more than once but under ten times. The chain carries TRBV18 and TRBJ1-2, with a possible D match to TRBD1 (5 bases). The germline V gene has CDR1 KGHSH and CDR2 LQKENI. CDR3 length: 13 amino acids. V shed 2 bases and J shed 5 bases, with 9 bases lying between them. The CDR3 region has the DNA TGTGCCAGCTCACCAGGGACTGAGTATGGCTACACCTTC. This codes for CASSPGTEYGYTF.

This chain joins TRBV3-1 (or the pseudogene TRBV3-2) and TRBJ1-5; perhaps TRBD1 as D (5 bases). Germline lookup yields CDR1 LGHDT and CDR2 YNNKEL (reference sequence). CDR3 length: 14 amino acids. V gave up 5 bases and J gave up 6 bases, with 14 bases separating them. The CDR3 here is CASSLGVLGQPQHF. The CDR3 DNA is TGTGCCAGCAGCTTGGGGGTGTTAGGTCAGCCCCAGCATTTT.

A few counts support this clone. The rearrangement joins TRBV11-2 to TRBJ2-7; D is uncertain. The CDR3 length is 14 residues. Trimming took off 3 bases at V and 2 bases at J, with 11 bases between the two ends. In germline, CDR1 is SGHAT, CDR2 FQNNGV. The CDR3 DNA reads TGTGCCAGCAGCTTCCAAGCTTCAACCTACGAGCAGTACTTC. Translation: CASSFQASTYEQYF.

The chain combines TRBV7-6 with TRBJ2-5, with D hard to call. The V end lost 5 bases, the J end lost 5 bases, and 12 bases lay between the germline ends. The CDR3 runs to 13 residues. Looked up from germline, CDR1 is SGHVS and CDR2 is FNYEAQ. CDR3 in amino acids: CASSQQPAETQYF. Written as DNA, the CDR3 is TGTGCCAGCAGCCAACAACCTGCGGAGACCCAGTACTTC. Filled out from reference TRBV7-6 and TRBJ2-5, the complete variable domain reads GAGVSQSPRYKVTKRGQDVALRCDPISGHVSLYWYRQALGQGPEFLTYFNYEAQQDKSGLPNDRFSAERPEGSISTLTIQRTEQRDSAMYRCASSQQPAETQYFGPGTRLLVL.

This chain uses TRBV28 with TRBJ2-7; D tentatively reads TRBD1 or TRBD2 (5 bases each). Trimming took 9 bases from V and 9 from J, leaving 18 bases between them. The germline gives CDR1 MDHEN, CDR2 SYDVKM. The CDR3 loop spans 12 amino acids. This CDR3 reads CASYPRSGTQYF. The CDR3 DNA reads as TGTGCCAGTTACCCAAGATCCGGGACGCAGTACTTC. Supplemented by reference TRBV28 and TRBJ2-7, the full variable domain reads DVKVTQSSRYLVKRTGEKVFLECVQDMDHENMFWYRQDPGLGLRLIYFSYDVKMKEKGDIPEGYSVSREKKERFSLILESASTNQTSMYLCASYPRSGTQYFGPGTRLTVT.

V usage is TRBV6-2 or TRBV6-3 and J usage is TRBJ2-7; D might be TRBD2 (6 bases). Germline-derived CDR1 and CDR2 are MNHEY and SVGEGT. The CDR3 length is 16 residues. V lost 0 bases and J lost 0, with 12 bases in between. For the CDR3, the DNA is TGTGCCAGCAGTTACTCGTGGAGGGCAGGCTCCTACGAGCAGTACTTC. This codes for CASSYSWRAGSYEQYF.

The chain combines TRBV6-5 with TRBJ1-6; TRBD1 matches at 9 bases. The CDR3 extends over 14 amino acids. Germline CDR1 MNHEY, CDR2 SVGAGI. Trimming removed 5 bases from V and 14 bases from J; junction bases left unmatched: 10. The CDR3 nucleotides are TGTGCCAGCAGTCAGGGACAGGGTGCCCTTACCCTCCACTTT. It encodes CASSQGQGALTLHF.

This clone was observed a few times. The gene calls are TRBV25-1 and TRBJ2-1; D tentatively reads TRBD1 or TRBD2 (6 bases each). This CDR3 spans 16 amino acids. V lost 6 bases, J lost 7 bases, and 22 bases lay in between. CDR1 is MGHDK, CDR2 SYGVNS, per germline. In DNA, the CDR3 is TGTGCCAGCAGGGGGGACACGGGGGTCGTAGGGAATGAGCAGTTCTTC. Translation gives CASRGDTGVVGNEQFF. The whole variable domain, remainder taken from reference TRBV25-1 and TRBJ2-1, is EADIYQTPRYLVIGTGKKITLECSQTMGHDKMYWYQQDPGMELHLIHYSYGVNSTEKGDLSSESTVSRIRTEHFPLTLESARPSHTSQYLCASRGDTGVVGNEQFFGPGTRLTVL.

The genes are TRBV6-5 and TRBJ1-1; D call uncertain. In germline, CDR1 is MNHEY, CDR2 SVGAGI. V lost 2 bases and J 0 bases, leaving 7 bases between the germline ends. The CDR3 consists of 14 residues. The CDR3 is CASSYDTLNTEAFF. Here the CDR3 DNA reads TGTGCCAGCAGTTACGACACGTTGAACACTGAAGCTTTCTTT.

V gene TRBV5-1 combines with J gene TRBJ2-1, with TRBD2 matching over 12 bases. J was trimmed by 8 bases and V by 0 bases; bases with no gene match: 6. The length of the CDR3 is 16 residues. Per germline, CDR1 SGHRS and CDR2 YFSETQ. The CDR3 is CASSLDPGTSGYEQFF. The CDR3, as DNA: TGCGCCAGCAGCTTGGACCCCGGGACTAGCGGGTATGAGCAGTTCTTC.